There are a few counts of the clone carrying this TCR beta chain. Its antigen is currently unknown. These data come from a study of spatial heterogeneity in lung cancer. Study in general: Detection consistently captured more beta-chain sequences than alpha-chain sequences. Study results and limitations: Ubiquitous expanded tumor TCRs were observed in blood more at resection than follow-up.

TCRdb re-derived calls from the 5' RACE reads in MiXCR, one entry per CDR3 protein. Among 110,000 or so distinct CDR3 sequences listed, less than 14% were seen once. Time point specified: blood at routine non-recurrence follow-up after resection. In each case, whole RNA from tumor, nontumor lung or frozen PBMC was sequenced unsorted. The sequence came from a female donor with early-stage non-small cell lung cancer. The material sequenced was PBMCs, taken at follow-up.

The CDR3 DNA sequence: TGTGCCAGCACTCCTGGGGTAGATCAGCCCCAGCATTTT. This codes for CASTPGVDQPQHF. This chain links TRBV2 with TRBJ1-5, with D uncertain. The V end lost 7 bases, the J end lost 5 bases, and 12 bases lay between the germline ends. The CDR3 covers 13 residues. Germline values: CDR1 SNHLY, CDR2 FYNNEI.